Reported below is one T cell receptor (beta chain). This entry is derived from a study of neoadjuvant anti-PD-1 for oral cavity cancer. Sequenced by immunoSEQ multiplex PCR; TCRdb stores in-frame clones only, minus some. The table has under 15,000 clones, roughly 79% seen once; the top ten hold 2.5% to 3%. This CDR3 region has 15 residues. Per germline, CDR1 LNHNV and CDR2 YYDKDF (reference sequence). Trimming cost V 5 bases and J 1 base, with 9 bases left between them. Described time point: after neoadjuvant nivolumab, at surgical resection. Sample: PBMCs, taken after nivolumab (anti-PD-1) treatment. This chain joins TRBV15 and TRBJ2-6, with D possibly matching TRBD2 (5 bases). This sequence was found in a person aged 35-79 years with oral cavity squamous cell carcinoma. The CDR3 region has the DNA TGTGCCACCAGCCCGGACTCTTCTGGGGCCAACGTCCTGACTTTC. The encoded protein is CATSPDSSGANVLTF.